This is a list of T cell receptor beta chains from one sample in a study of control samples from healthy donors and cancer patients. Method: immunoSEQ multiplex PCR; TCRdb's copy keeps in-frame clones and lacks some. The data show tens of thousands of clones, less than 90% seen once. Specimen: blood. These TCRs come from a woman between 50 and 59 years old in good health. Each CDR3 is given with its conserved first and last residue. Clone size is given for some rows only: seen once, a few or many times, or a class if the clone is expanded.

J: TRBJ1-5
V: TRBV2
size: .
CDR3: CASSAGQTNQPQHF

J: TRBJ2-1
V: TRBV6-4
size: .
CDR3: CASSEDTYNEQFF

J: TRBJ2-5
V: TRBV5-6
size: .
CDR3: CASSGLTGKETQYF

J: TRBJ2-5
V: TRBV6-2/TRBV6-3
size: .
CDR3: CASSLAGGGQETQYF

J: TRBJ2-1
V: TRBV27
size: .
CDR3: CASGYNEQFF

J: TRBJ2-5
V: TRBV7-9
size: .
CDR3: CASSYALAAQETQYF

J: TRBJ2-7
V: TRBV5-1
size: .
CDR3: CASSLDSRVNEQSF

J: TRBJ2-1
V: TRBV2
size: .
CDR3: CASSETTGAYNEQFF

J: TRBJ2-7
V: TRBV3-1/TRBV3-2
size: .
CDR3: CASSRNGAQYF

J: TRBJ2-2
V: TRBV24-1
size: .
CDR3: CATSDPGTGAGELFF

J: TRBJ1-1
V: TRBV4-1
size: .
CDR3: CASSQTFTALDTEAFF

J: TRBJ1-1
V: TRBV7-2
size: .
CDR3: CASSLDPANTEAFF

J: TRBJ1-2
V: TRBV30
size: .
CDR3: CAWQGQGAGQGGYTF

J: TRBJ1-4
V: TRBV28
size: .
CDR3: CASSLVGTDTEKLFF

J: TRBJ2-5
V: TRBV5-1
size: .
CDR3: CASSLGPTSRNQETQYF

J: TRBJ2-7
V: TRBV5-1
size: .
CDR3: CASSLLWDPNYSYEQYF

J: TRBJ2-5
V: TRBV5-4
size: .
CDR3: CASSLGLAGGETQYF

J: TRBJ1-1
V: TRBV19
size: .
CDR3: CASSVDRASEAFF

J: TRBJ1-2
V: TRBV28
size: .
CDR3: CASSLQGGDYGYTF

J: TRBJ2-1
V: TRBV5-5
size: .
CDR3: CATSNGVYNEQFF

J: TRBJ2-2
V: TRBV5-1
size: .
CDR3: CASRPTSGRATGELFF

J: TRBJ2-5
V: TRBV5-1
size: .
CDR3: CASSLGRAGNGETQYF

J: TRBJ1-4
V: TRBV2
size: once
CDR3: CASSENGLVAEKLFF

J: TRBJ1-4
V: TRBV4-1
size: .
CDR3: CASSLRIRGLIKGATNEKLFF

J: TRBJ1-6
V: TRBV6-1
size: .
CDR3: CASSEGSGNSPLHF

J: TRBJ2-5
V: TRBV6-1
size: .
CDR3: CASSEKGQETQYF

J: TRBJ1-3
V: TRBV7-2
size: few
CDR3: CASSSDSGNTIYF

J: TRBJ1-4
V: TRBV4-1
size: .
CDR3: CASSSRGARAEKLFF

J: TRBJ1-1
V: TRBV4-1
size: .
CDR3: CASSPQGTGNTEAFF

J: TRBJ2-7
V: TRBV18
size: .
CDR3: CASSPEGVGVGEQYF

J: TRBJ2-5
V: TRBV19
size: .
CDR3: CASSIVPGLAGGRRETQYF

J: TRBJ1-5
V: TRBV19
size: .
CDR3: CASSMQGNQPQHF

J: TRBJ1-1
V: TRBV12-3/TRBV12-4
size: few
CDR3: CASAGTDTEAFF

J: TRBJ1-1
V: TRBV7-9
size: .
CDR3: CASSLGRILNTEAFF

J: TRBJ1-6
V: TRBV28
size: .
CDR3: CASSLSGGAGRNSPLHF

J: TRBJ2-6
V: TRBV28
size: once
CDR3: CASRQTGEGANVLTF

J: TRBJ2-5
V: TRBV5-6
size: few
CDR3: CASSLGRGRGMAQYF

J: TRBJ1-5
V: TRBV9
size: .
CDR3: CASSVGASPNQPQHF

J: TRBJ2-1
V: TRBV7-8
size: .
CDR3: CASSLSTGGRQREQFF

J: TRBJ1-5
V: TRBV4-1
size: few
CDR3: CASSQGNQPQHF

J: TRBJ1-1
V: TRBV7-9
size: .
CDR3: CASSAHDNTEAFF

J: TRBJ2-7
V: TRBV7-2
size: .
CDR3: CASSLAYPGLATYEQYF

J: TRBJ2-2
V: TRBV5-1
size: .
CDR3: CASSPAQGTTGELFF

J: TRBJ1-2
V: TRBV5-1
size: few
CDR3: CASSLGPGENYGYTF

J: TRBJ2-7
V: TRBV5-5
size: .
CDR3: CASSLTLHKEQYF

J: TRBJ2-7
V: TRBV20-1
size: .
CDR3: CSASLYETAYEQYF

J: TRBJ2-7
V: TRBV5-4
size: .
CDR3: CASSLHQGREQYF

J: TRBJ1-2
V: TRBV5-1
size: once
CDR3: CASSLDQGQGGYTF

J: TRBJ2-7
V: TRBV30
size: .
CDR3: CAWSEWGEQYF

J: TRBJ2-7
V: TRBV19
size: .
CDR3: CASPNPRGRAFRYF

J: TRBJ2-7
V: TRBV28
size: .
CDR3: CASSLLRKVSYEQYF

J: TRBJ1-2
V: TRBV3-1/TRBV3-2
size: .
CDR3: CASSPRGQGGGYTF

J: TRBJ2-7
V: TRBV6-6
size: once
CDR3: CASTPTGSHEQYF

J: TRBJ1-2
V: TRBV24-1
size: .
CDR3: CATSASDNYGYTF

J: TRBJ2-5
V: TRBV6-5
size: .
CDR3: CASSKTRTETQYF

J: TRBJ2-7
V: TRBV28
size: .
CDR3: CASSWTSGRATQYF

J: TRBJ1-6
V: TRBV9
size: .
CDR3: CASSAGTENSPLHF

J: TRBJ2-7
V: TRBV2
size: .
CDR3: CASRGKIAGAIYEQYF

J: TRBJ1-3
V: TRBV5-5
size: .
CDR3: CASSYADRGHGNTIYF

J: TRBJ2-5
V: TRBV19
size: .
CDR3: CASSEGRTGPQETQYF